This T cell receptor (beta chain) is from a study of shared clonotypes between healthy human individuals (dated by TCRdb to the early 2020s). General notes on the study: A couple of women and a few men aged 18 to 49 years were included in the cohort. For each donor, CD4 naive and CD4 memory were each run on three plates, CD8 naive on two plates, and CD8 memory on one plate. Blood TCR repertoires of roughly 5 healthy adults were deeply sequenced to estimate repertoire size and the extent of clonotype sharing between individuals. Libraries were prepared and TCR repertoires were sequenced by different laboratories using diverse techniques, in order to increase sequencing depth and limit assay-specific biases. Leukapheresis yielded between about 0.85 and 9.5 billion PBMCs per donor.

The donors were healthy, HIV-negative adults who had no recently reported acute infections or vaccinations. All donors were Caucasian adults living in Nashville, Tennessee, USA. CD4+ T cells were enriched through magnetic negative selection, after which naive cells were positively selected on CD45RA and the remaining negative fraction served as the memory subset. Blood was collected by leukapheresis, and PBMCs were isolated by Ficoll-Histopaque density gradient centrifugation and then cryopreserved in liquid nitrogen vapor phase. Purity and quantity of every magnetically sorted T cell population were checked by analytical flow cytometry. Genomic DNA was isolated from each sorted fraction and quantified by UV absorbance on a Nanodrop 2000c. A word on this clone: It has no known antigen specificity. Base qualities were left out, and no much larger clone turns up one base away.

The paper's findings and limits, for the study overall: Larger estimated clonotype richness was generally found for naive subsets than for memory subsets. When a few donors were compared, the shared fraction of clonotypes was roughly 4.8% for naive CD4, less than 4% for naive CD8, roughly 2.5% for memory CD4, and 0.35% to 0.4% for memory CD8. Sampling was limited to blood, and TCR repertoires in tissue likely differ from TCR repertoires in blood. Clonotypes shared by all four sorted-subset donors showed higher generation probabilities than non-shared clonotypes. Even with the large sequencing depth, rarefaction of the sorted-subset datasets indicated that sequencing was incomplete. Pairwise subsampling indicated that sequencing depth was expected to affect the degree of clonotype sharing among donors. The small number of donors limited the genetic and exposure-history diversity represented.

V and J lose 1 base and 3 bases, and a span of 11 bases separates them. The CDR3 contains 15 residues, cysteine and phenylalanine counted. The only DNA kept is the CDR3, 45 bases in frame from the first base. Sequences SGHRS (CDR1) and YFSETQ (CDR2) are obtained from the germline V gene. Using the deep immunoSEQ assay, multiplex PCR amplified TCR CDR3 regions from genomic DNA. Extracted genomic DNA from each cell subset was spread evenly across all wells of several immunoSEQ 96-well plates, with each plate serving as a replicate. For sorted subsets, roughly 200 ng genomic DNA, equal to tens of thousands of T cell genomes, was loaded into each replicate PCR. Purified libraries were quantified with a Qubit 3.0 fluorometer, sized on a Bioanalyzer 2100, and re-quantified with the KAPA Library Quantification kit. Each immunoSEQ 96-well plate was sequenced on its own single-read 150-cycle Illumina NextSeq 550 flow cell. The study's processing was this. Because the immunoSEQ output included only junctional sequences and no quality scores, the filtering could not be the same as the filtering used for full-length reads. To assign V/J genes and CDR3, sequences were annotated against IMGT germline references using PyIR, a Python wrapper for IgBLAST v1.9. Reads were filtered out if the reads had weak V/J assignments (E-value above 1e-6), no CDR3, stop codons, out-of-frame junctions, or ambiguous translated residues. V3J clonotypes were defined as sequences sharing the same inferred V gene, J gene, and CDR3 amino acid sequence. Percentage overlap between repertoires was computed as shared unique clonotypes divided by the size of the smaller repertoire. RTK rarefaction, the Chao1 estimator, and Recon v2.1 estimates of unobserved clonotypes were used to assess repertoire richness. For all TCRbeta clonotypes obtained by the gDNA method from four donors, generation probabilities were computed with OLGA. The source is immuneACCESS, and TCRdb retained only in-frame sequences with V and J called. Part of the clones is not carried over; for the studies checked, unresolved V genes explain less than half of this, and the remainder is unexplained. The V and J calls and clone size are taken from that table; D and trimming were inferred from the DNA. A total of a few hundred thousand clones appear in this sample, approximately 65% of them only once. The top ten clones comprise 11% of the sample.

The specimen was memory CD4+ T cells sorted from blood. The cell subset or site label for this specimen denotes: CD45RA-negative fraction. This sequence originates from a man aged 25 to 40 in good health. The sequence is built from TRBV5-1 and TRBJ2-1, with TRBD1 perhaps the D gene, on 5 matching bases. The CDR3 loop reads CASSLSGANYNEQFF. The bases are TGCGCCAGCAGCTTGAGTGGGGCAAACTACAATGAGCAGTTCTTC.